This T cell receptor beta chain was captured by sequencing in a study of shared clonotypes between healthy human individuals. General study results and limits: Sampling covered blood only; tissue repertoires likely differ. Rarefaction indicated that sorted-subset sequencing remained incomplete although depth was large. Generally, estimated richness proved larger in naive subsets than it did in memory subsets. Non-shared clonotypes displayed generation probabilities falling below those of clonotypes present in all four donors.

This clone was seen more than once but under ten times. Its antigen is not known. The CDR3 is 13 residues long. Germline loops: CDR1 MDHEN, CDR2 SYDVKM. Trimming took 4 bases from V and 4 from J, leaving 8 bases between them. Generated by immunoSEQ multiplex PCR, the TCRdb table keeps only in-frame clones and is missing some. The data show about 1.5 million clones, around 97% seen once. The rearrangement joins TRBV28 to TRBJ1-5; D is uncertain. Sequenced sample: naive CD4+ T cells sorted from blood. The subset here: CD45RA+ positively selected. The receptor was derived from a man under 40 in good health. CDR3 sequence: CASSSIWNQPQHF. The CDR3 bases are TGTGCCAGCAGTTCCATCTGGAATCAGCCCCAGCATTTT.